This T cell receptor beta chain was identified during a study of shared clonotypes between healthy human individuals. V shed 0 bases and J shed 6 bases, with 14 bases lying between them. Germline assignment: CDR1 SGHAT and CDR2 FQNNGV. The CDR3 runs 16 residues. This table comes from immunoSEQ multiplex PCR, and its TCRdb copy is limited to in-frame clones, with some not included. Here the sample spans roughly 2.6 million clones, 90% to 95% being singletons. This receptor was identified in a man aged 18 to 29 in good health. The specimen was naive CD4+ T cells sorted from blood. Regarding subset: CD45RA+ positively selected. The chain combines TRBV11-2 with TRBJ1-4; D call uncertain. The CDR3, as DNA: TGTGCCAGCAGCTTAGAGGGTAGCGGGGAAGATGAAAAACTGTTTTTT. Residues: CASSLEGSGEDEKLFF.